Presented here are 14 T cell receptor beta chains from one specimen sequenced in a study of T cell responses to AZD1222 COVID-19 vaccine. Using immunoSEQ multiplex PCR, the repertoire was profiled, and TCRdb retains in-frame clones only, with some absent. The table includes about 78,000 clones, 82% detected once. The sequencing here drew on peripheral blood, taken on day 0 of AZD1222 vaccination. These receptors were taken from an adult in good health.

The J gene is TRBJ2-3, the V gene TRBV9; the match to TRBD2 covers 11 bases. Germline values: CDR1 SGDLS, CDR2 YYNGEE. Trimming removed 4 bases from V and 0 bases from J; junction bases left unmatched: 4. The CDR3 contains 16 residues. CDR3 region: CASSPTSGASTDTQYF. CDR3 sequence (DNA): TGTGCCAGCAGCCCGACTAGCGGGGCTAGCACAGATACGCAGTATTTT.

This sequence joins TRBV5-6 and TRBJ1-5; the D gene is possibly TRBD1 (5 bases). V was pared by 1 base and J by 7 bases, with 12 bases between. Per germline, CDR1 SGHDT and CDR2 YYEEEE. The CDR3 consists of 14 residues. CDR3 bases: TGTGCCAGCAGCTTGTCGCAGGGTCGACAGCCCCAGCATTTT. It specifies CASSLSQGRQPQHF.

The CDR3 here is CASSNPGVTYEQYF. CDR3 sequence (DNA): TGTGCCAGTAGTAACCCAGGGGTTACCTACGAGCAGTACTTC. The gene calls are TRBV19 and TRBJ2-7; a possible D gene is TRBD1 (6 bases). This CDR3 comprises 14 residues. V lost 4 bases to trimming and J lost 2 bases, with 12 bases between them. Germline values: CDR1 LNHDA, CDR2 SQIVND (reference sequence).

This chain links TRBV5-6 with TRBJ2-3; 16 nucleotides match TRBD2. Germline V gives CDR1 SGHDT, CDR2 YYEEEE. Trimming cost V 4 bases and J 6 bases; bases outside gene matches: 14. CDR3 length: 19 amino acids. CDR3 sequence (DNA): TGTGCCAGCAGCCCGGGACTAGCGGGGGGGCGCACACACTCGGATACGCAGTATTTT. Translation gives CASSPGLAGGRTHSDTQYF.

This clone was picked up a small number of times. The chain carries TRBV19 and TRBJ1-5; D ambiguous. CDR1 and CDR2 from the germline V gene are LNHDA and SQIVND (reference sequence). There are 15 residues in the CDR3. Trimming cost V 3 bases and J 0 bases, with 9 bases left between them. DNA of the CDR3: TGTGCCAGTAGTATGCCAGGCCTTAGCAATCAGCCCCAGCATTTT. Translation gives CASSMPGLSNQPQHF.

The chain is built from TRBV5-6 and TRBJ2-7; TRBD2 matches 8 bases. The germline V gene encodes CDR1 SGHDT and CDR2 YYEEEE. Unmatched junction bases numbered 13, after V lost 2 bases and J lost 6 bases. The CDR3 length is 16 residues. CDR3 in amino acids: CASSFRFGGRSSEQYF. Here the CDR3 DNA reads TGTGCCAGCAGCTTTAGGTTCGGCGGGAGGTCAAGCGAGCAGTACTTC.

The chain has TRBV20-1 and TRBJ2-1; TRBD2 matches 12 bases. The length of the CDR3 is 15 residues. Germline CDR1 DFQATT, CDR2 SNEGSKA (reference sequence). V was pared by 3 bases and J by 8 bases, with 8 bases of the junction left unmatched. For the CDR3, the DNA is TGCAGTGCTAGTCCCTTGACTAGCGGGAGCCATGAGCAGTTCTTC. Translating it yields CSASPLTSGSHEQFF.

This chain links TRBV18 with TRBJ1-1; maybe TRBD1 (5 bases). In germline, CDR1 is KGHSH, CDR2 LQKENI. The CDR3 extends over 14 amino acids. V lost 3 bases to trimming and J lost 5 bases, with 13 bases between them. The CDR3 bases are TGTGCCAGCTCACCCGGGACGGGGGGGACTGAAGCTTTCTTT. Its protein is CASSPGTGGTEAFF. Full variable domain (missing parts from reference TRBV18 and TRBJ1-1): NAGVMQNPRHLVRRRGQEARLRCSPMKGHSHVYWYRQLPEEGLKFMVYLQKENIIDESGMPKERFSAEFPKEGPSILRIQQVVRGDSAAYFCASSPGTGGTEAFFGQGTRLTVV.

The V and J genes are TRBV6-6 and TRBJ2-7; tentative D call: TRBD2 (7 bases). With 10 bases removed from V and 3 bases from J, the gap between germline ends came to 16 bases. CDR3 length: 13 residues. Germline loops: CDR1 MNHNY, CDR2 SVGAGI (reference sequence). The CDR3 sequence: CATRGGWNYEQYF. The CDR3 nucleotides are TGTGCCACAAGGGGGGGGTGGAACTACGAGCAGTACTTC.

The gene calls are TRBV3-1 (or the pseudogene TRBV3-2) and TRBJ1-1; D perhaps matches TRBD1 (5 bases). This CDR3 spans 14 amino acids. The germline CDR1 and CDR2 sequences are LGHDT and YNNKEL (reference sequence). Trimming removed 3 bases from V and 4 bases from J, with 12 bases in between. CDR3 nucleotide sequence: TGTGCCAGCAGCCACAGGGTCGCGTCCACTGAAGCTTTCTTT. It codes for CASSHRVASTEAFF.

The V call is TRBV9, the J call TRBJ2-5, with D perhaps matching TRBD1 (5 bases). Per the germline V gene, CDR1 is SGDLS and CDR2 is YYNGEE. With 0 bases removed from V and 2 bases from J, the gap between germline ends came to 14 bases. CDR3 length: 16 amino acids. The CDR3 coding sequence is TGTGCCAGCAGCGTAGGCCCGACAGTACCGCAAGAGACCCAGTACTTC. It is translated as CASSVGPTVPQETQYF.

The chain uses TRBV7-2 and TRBJ2-4; no reliable D call. Germline V gene sequence: CDR1 SGHTA, CDR2 FQGNSA. Trimming shortened V by 0 bases and J by 0 bases, and 3 bases separated the two germline ends. This CDR3 region has 14 residues. CDR3 region: CASSLATAKNIQYF. The DNA of the CDR3 is TGTGCCAGCAGCTTAGCGACAGCCAAAAACATTCAGTACTTC. The variable domain in full, with the rest retrieved from reference TRBV7-2 and TRBJ2-4, is GAGVSQSPSNKVTEKGKDVELRCDPISGHTALYWYRQSLGQGLEFLIYFQGNSAPDKSGLPSDRFSAERTGGSVSTLTIQRTQQEDSAVYLCASSLATAKNIQYFGAGTRLSVL.

V gene TRBV3-1 (or the pseudogene TRBV3-2) combines with J gene TRBJ2-2, with D unclear. V was trimmed by 6 bases and J by 5 bases, leaving 4 bases between them. Germline V gives CDR1 LGHDT, CDR2 YNNKEL (reference sequence). The CDR3 runs 11 residues. The DNA for the CDR3 is TGTGCCAGCAGGCAGACCGGGGAGCTGTTTTTT. It yields the protein CASRQTGELFF.

CDR3 nucleotides: TGCGCCAGCAGCTGGGACACCCATAATGAAAAACTGTTTTTT. This codes for CASSWDTHNEKLFF. This chain joins TRBV5-1 and TRBJ1-4; maybe TRBD1 (6 bases). CDR3 length: 14 residues. Germline V gene data show CDR1 as SGHRS and CDR2 as YFSETQ. V was shortened by 3 bases and J by 4 bases, with 10 bases between the two germline ends.